The clone carrying this TCR beta chain was seen repeatedly, ten times or more. These data are taken from a study of regulatory T cells in long-lasting Graves disease. As for time point: newly diagnosed GD, antithyroid drugs for less than 3 months. With RNA extracted from PBMCs as input, the TCR library was made. CDR3-region Arm-PCR and iRepertoire HTBI primers produced the TCR beta libraries. From the multiplex PCR reads, TCRdb called clonotypes with MiXCR, one entry per CDR3 protein. The data contain more than 400,000 distinct CDR3 sequences, 16% of them seen just once; the ten biggest clones take up 10% to 15%. The CDR3 loop spans 16 amino acids. V lost 3 bases and J lost 3; bases outside the gene matches: 5. These records were also assigned to another study, of T cells in Graves' hyperthyroidism and ophthalmopathy. As reported in that work: Diagnostic assessment was based on clinical symptoms, serum thyroxine and TRAb, thyroid ultrasound and orbital computed tomography.

The chain uses TRBV12-3 or TRBV12-4 and TRBJ2-2; 9 nucleotides match TRBD2. The specimen comprised peripheral blood mononuclear cells (PBMCs), sampled at new diagnosis, from a patient treated with antithyroid drugs. This sequence originates from a man aged 40-49 years with Graves disease. In DNA form, the CDR3 reads TGTGCCAGCAGTTTGTTAGCGGGAGTCGACACCGGGGAGCTGTTTTTT. Translating gives CASSLLAGVDTGELFF.